Listed below are T cell receptor beta chains from one sample, sequenced in a study of blood T cell repertoires in COVID-19. This table comes from immunoSEQ multiplex PCR, and its TCRdb copy is limited to in-frame clones, with some not included. Of 110,000 to 150,000 clones in the sample, around 84% were seen once. Sequenced material: peripheral blood. These receptors originate from a woman between 50 and 59 years old with acute or convalescent COVID-19. CDR3s include the opening cysteine and the closing phenylalanine or tryptophan. Each record gives: D gene, CDR3 length, clone size, J gene, V gene, CDR3 protein. A D gene is named only where the DNA matches it firmly. The listing skips clone size in some rows; elsewhere it reads once, few, many or a size class.

.,14,once,TRBJ1-1,TRBV7-8,CASSLVAVHTEAFF
TRBD2,16,.,TRBJ2-3,TRBV11-2,CASSLSLAGGTDTQYF
.,14,.,TRBJ1-1,TRBV7-3,CASSEKDRNTEAFF
.,14,.,TRBJ1-6,TRBV27,CASSESSYNSPLHF
TRBD1,16,.,TRBJ1-2,TRBV7-3,CASSFQGQGAFYGYTF
.,17,.,TRBJ2-2,TRBV3-1/TRBV3-2,CASSKGSGTLNTGELFF
.,15,.,TRBJ1-5,TRBV11-1,CASSLTGGGNQPQHF
.,12,.,TRBJ1-2,TRBV28,CASSPPKYGYTF
TRBD1,15,.,TRBJ2-5,TRBV6-5,CASSYDRGRGETQYF
TRBD1,14,.,TRBJ1-5,TRBV6-5,CASSYSGQAEPQHF
TRBD1,14,.,TRBJ1-1,TRBV9,CASSVGQGTTEAFF
.,14,.,TRBJ1-1,TRBV7-8,CASLRGGSETEAFF
.,13,few,TRBJ2-7,TRBV11-3,CASSLGTAGEQYF
.,14,once,TRBJ1-2,TRBV28,CASSRTARNYGYTF
.,12,.,TRBJ2-3,TRBV12-3/TRBV12-4,CASSLSEDTQYF
.,13,.,TRBJ1-6,TRBV11-2,CASSLAKYSPLHF
.,13,.,TRBJ1-1,TRBV30,CAWSLWEGTEAFF
.,13,.,TRBJ1-5,TRBV4-3,CASSPRRDEPQHF
.,17,.,TRBJ2-1,TRBV6-1,CASSDLAGSSSYNEQFF
.,13,.,TRBJ1-1,TRBV6-2/TRBV6-3,CASSRTENTEAFF
.,16,.,TRBJ2-3,TRBV3-1/TRBV3-2,CASSQGSPWGADTQYF
.,13,.,TRBJ1-2,TRBV11-2,CASSSQGISGYTF
.,14,.,TRBJ2-7,TRBV18,CASSQSGPEYEQYF
TRBD1,16,.,TRBJ1-1,TRBV7-8,CASSSTGGLGNTEAFF
TRBD1,15,.,TRBJ1-2,TRBV7-9,CASSLGGQLNYGYTF
.,15,.,TRBJ2-3,TRBV5-8,CASSFRLVSGDTQYF
TRBD1,11,.,TRBJ1-2,TRBV20-1,CSARADRGYTF